These T cell receptor beta chains were read from a single sample in a study of OX40 agonist ivuxolimab in advanced cancers. The repertoire was sequenced with immunoSEQ multiplex PCR; TCRdb's copy has only in-frame clones and lacks some. The sample includes about 25,000 clones, 81% of them seen just once. The sample in question was CD4+ or CD8+ T cells sorted from blood, obtained in a trial of the OX40 agonist ivuxolimab. These receptors all come from an adult with an advanced solid tumor such as melanoma, head and neck, liver or kidney cancer. Both conserved end residues are part of each CDR3. Fields, in order: J gene, clone size, V gene, D gene, CDR3 length, CDR3 protein, CDR3 DNA. A D gene is named only where the DNA matches it firmly. A clone size is listed for some rows: how often the clone was seen (once, few, many), or a class if it is expanded.

TRBJ2-3	-	TRBV27	-	14	CASSSLPVTDTQYF	TGTGCCAGCAGTTCCCTCCCTGTCACAGATACGCAGTATTTT
TRBJ2-2	-	TRBV7-2	-	15	CASSWTLANTGELFF	TGTGCCAGCAGCTGGACTTTAGCGAACACCGGGGAGCTGTTTTTT
TRBJ1-5	-	TRBV28	TRBD1	11	CASSFPGQEHF	TGTGCCAGCAGTTTCCCAGGACAGGAACATTTT
TRBJ1-6	few	TRBV27	-	14	CASSLDYYNSPLHF	TGTGCCAGCAGTTTAGACTATTATAATTCACCCCTCCACTTT
TRBJ2-3	-	TRBV10-1	TRBD1	15	CASSPGTGDTDTQYF	TGCGCCAGCAGTCCCGGGACAGGGGACACAGATACGCAGTATTTT
TRBJ2-7	-	TRBV6-5	TRBD2	14	CASSPRTSGGEQYF	TGTGCCAGCAGCCCCCGGACTAGCGGTGGCGAGCAGTACTTC
TRBJ2-7	-	TRBV27	TRBD1	12	CASSAGTGEQYF	TGTGCCAGCAGCGCCGGGACAGGCGAGCAGTACTTC
TRBJ2-7	-	TRBV9	TRBD1	17	CASSVAPTRDRAYEQYF	TGTGCCAGCAGCGTAGCCCCTACCCGGGACAGAGCCTACGAGCAGTACTTC
TRBJ2-3	-	TRBV5-6	TRBD2	16	CASSFLAGGPTDTQYF	TGTGCCAGCAGCTTCTTAGCGGGAGGCCCCACAGATACGCAGTATTTT
TRBJ2-4	-	TRBV9	TRBD1	12	CASSEGTGGQYF	TGTGCCAGCAGCGAGGGGACAGGGGGTCAGTACTTC
TRBJ2-4	-	TRBV27	TRBD2	15	CASRTSGRARDIQYF	TGTGCCAGCAGGACTAGCGGGAGGGCACGGGACATTCAGTACTTC
TRBJ1-1	-	TRBV7-6	-	13	CASSAESGIEAFF	TGTGCCAGCAGCGCGGAGTCGGGAATTGAAGCTTTCTTT
TRBJ2-1	-	TRBV6-6	-	13	CASSLTRDNEQFF	TGTGCCAGCAGTTTAACCAGGGATAATGAGCAGTTCTTC
TRBJ1-1	-	TRBV4-1	-	17	CASSQDPPYTVNTEAFF	TGCGCCAGCAGCCAAGATCCTCCGTACACCGTGAACACTGAAGCTTTCTTT
TRBJ1-2	-	TRBV9	-	15	CASSEGGTPDYGYTF	TGTGCCAGCAGCGAGGGGGGGACCCCGGACTATGGCTACACCTTC
TRBJ2-3	-	TRBV11-2	TRBD1	16	CASSSYGTGGTDTQYF	TGTGCCAGCAGCTCGTACGGGACAGGGGGAACAGATACGCAGTATTTT
TRBJ1-1	-	TRBV25-1	-	17	CASSELRRDLMNTEAFF	TGTGCCAGCAGTGAATTGAGGAGGGATCTCATGAACACTGAAGCTTTCTTT
TRBJ2-7	-	TRBV6-6	-	12	CASSYSRGEQYF	TGTGCCAGCAGTTACTCGAGGGGCGAGCAGTACTTC
TRBJ1-2	-	TRBV4-1	-	12	CASSQDLKGYTF	TGCGCCAGCAGCCAAGATTTGAAGGGCTACACCTTC
TRBJ1-3	-	TRBV28	-	15	CASSPVGAAGNTIYF	TGTGCCAGCAGCCCTGTTGGGGCGGCTGGAAACACCATATATTTT
TRBJ2-2	-	TRBV7-7	TRBD1	14	CASSRDRVPGELFF	TGTGCCAGCAGTCGAGACAGGGTCCCCGGGGAGCTGTTTTTT
TRBJ2-3	-	TRBV19	TRBD2	17	CASSIMGAGGWTDTQYF	TGTGCCAGTAGTATCATGGGGGCGGGAGGCTGGACAGATACGCAGTATTTT
TRBJ1-2	-	TRBV11-2	-	14	CASSLFGGIYGYTF	TGTGCCAGCAGCTTATTTGGGGGGATCTATGGCTACACCTTC
TRBJ2-3	-	TRBV29-1	-	12	CSVDLGFDTQYF	TGCAGCGTTGATTTAGGTTTTGATACGCAGTATTTT
TRBJ2-1	-	TRBV10-2	TRBD2	16	CASSLRLAGAHQGQFF	TGCGCCAGCAGTCTAAGACTAGCGGGAGCGCATCAGGGGCAGTTCTTC